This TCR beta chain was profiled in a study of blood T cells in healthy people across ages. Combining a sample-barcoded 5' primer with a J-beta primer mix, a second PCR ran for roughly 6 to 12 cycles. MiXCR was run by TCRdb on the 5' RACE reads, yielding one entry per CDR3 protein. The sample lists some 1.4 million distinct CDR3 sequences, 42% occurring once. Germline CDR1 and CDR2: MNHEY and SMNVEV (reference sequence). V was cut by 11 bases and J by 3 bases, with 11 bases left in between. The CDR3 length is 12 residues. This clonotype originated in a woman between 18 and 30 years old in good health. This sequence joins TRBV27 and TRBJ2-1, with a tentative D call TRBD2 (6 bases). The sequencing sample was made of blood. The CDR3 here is CAHGRDYNEQFF. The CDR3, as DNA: TGTGCCCACGGGAGAGACTACAATGAGCAGTTCTTC.